The source of this T cell receptor (beta chain) is a study of blood T cells in healthy people across ages. This clonotype has just a few counts. Its antigen remains unknown. Study conclusions and caveats: There was a strong correlation between TCR beta diversity and naive T cell percentage.

Using a J-beta primer mix together with a sample-barcoded 5' primer, a second PCR was run for about 6 to 12 cycles. TCRdb re-called the 5' RACE reads with MiXCR, one entry per CDR3 protein. This sample has 500,000 to 600,000 distinct CDR3 sequences, with 25% to 30% found just once. The CDR3 spans 14 residues. V shed 1 base and J 5 bases; nucleotides not matched to a gene: 4. The V gene's germline CDR1 is LGHDT and CDR2 YNNKEL (reference sequence). The chain combines TRBV3-1 with TRBJ1-2, with TRBD1 identical over 7 bases. The specimen sequenced was blood. The TCR was taken from an older woman in good health. CDR3 region: CASSQVWDRYGYTF. The CDR3 DNA follows: TGTGCCAGCAGCCAAGTGTGGGACAGATATGGCTACACCTTC.